The text below deals with one T cell receptor beta chain. CDR1 is LNHDA, CDR2 SQIVND, per germline (reference sequence). With 4 bases removed from V and 0 bases from J, the gap between germline ends came to 22 bases. This CDR3 spans 19 amino acids. This entry comes from a study of blood T cell repertoires in COVID-19. Looking at the study overall: From the United States, Italy and Spain came samples of acute and convalescent COVID-19. Nucleic acid was either cDNA or gDNA, and it came from T cells, B-cell-depleted T cells, or PBMCs.

Sequenced by immunoSEQ multiplex PCR; TCRdb stores in-frame clones only, minus some. The table lists approximately 330,000 clones, about 86% of them singletons. Those who participated ranged in age from roughly 18 to 100 years and resided in roughly 26 US areas. Participants' own reports of clinical history determined their cohort assignment. The receptor was isolated from a woman aged 40 to 55 with acute COVID-19. The chain combines TRBV19 with TRBJ1-5; D is possibly TRBD1 (6 bases). Sequenced input: PBMCs or T cells enriched from blood (not recorded which). CDR3 coding DNA: TGTGCCAGTAGTACATGGGGAGCCCACAGGGATTATAGCAATCAGCCCCAGCATTTT. As protein: CASSTWGAHRDYSNQPQHF.